This T cell receptor beta chain was identified in a study of cytomegalovirus exposure and HLA in healthy donors. Clones were sequenced by immunoSEQ multiplex PCR, and TCRdb holds only the in-frame ones, with some missing. The sample yields about 180,000 clones, roughly nine tenths seen once. The CDR3 is 15 residues long. Germline loops: CDR1 LGHNA, CDR2 YNFKEQ. J was trimmed by 2 bases and V by 3 bases; bases with no gene match: 4. This clone has more than one count but fewer than ten. The antigen remains undetermined. Whole-study results and caveats: The study put some 150 TCR beta chains on its list as cytomegalovirus-associated. In the 120 or so validation repertoires, about 94% of cluster scores exceeded 0, per a later analysis.

The source is a young man in good health and CMV-seropositive. The V call is TRBV4-2, the J call TRBJ2-3, with TRBD2 matching over 8 bases. The sequencing sample was made of PBMCs. In DNA, the CDR3 is TGTGCCAGCAGCCAGCGGGAGGCCGACACAGATACGCAGTATTTT. It yields the protein CASSQREADTDTQYF.